These T cell receptor beta chains were read from a single sample in a study of CD8 T cells in ankylosing spondylitis. TCRdb re-analysed the 5' RACE reads in MiXCR, keeping a single row per CDR3 protein. The sample includes about 200,000 distinct CDR3 sequences, around 13% of them seen just once. Sequenced input: blood, either unsorted or a sorted T cell fraction (not recorded which). The receptors shown here come from a male donor with ankylosing spondylitis or in good health (not recorded which). Each CDR3 is given with its conserved first and last residue. D genes are given only for firm matches. Clone size appears in some rows only: once, few, many, or a class for an expanded clone.

clone_size	v_call	j_call	d_call	cdr3_nt	cdr3_aa
few	TRBV28	TRBJ2-1	NA	TGTGCCAGCAGTTTTTTAGGTAGCTCGAGCTCCTACAATGAGCAGTTCTTC	CASSFLGSSSSYNEQFF
many	TRBV7-6	TRBJ2-1	NA	TGTGCCAGCAGCTTAGCGCAGGGTGAGCAGTTCTTC	CASSLAQGEQFF
few	TRBV30	TRBJ1-4	NA	TGTGCCTGGAGGAGGACAGCAACGGGGGAAAAACTGTTTTTT	CAWRRTATGEKLFF
NA	TRBV10-3	TRBJ2-7	NA	TGTGCCATCAGGGCAGCAAGGACGAGACCATCCGACTACTACGAGCAGTACTTC	CAIRAARTRPSDYYEQYF
many	TRBV5-1	TRBJ1-2	NA	TGCGCCAGCAGCCTCCAAGAGGCTCAGGGCTACACCTTC	CASSLQEAQGYTF
once	TRBV20-1	TRBJ2-1	TRBD2	TGCTGTGCTAGGGGGCTTAGCGGGAGGGAAACCTACAATGAGCAGTTCTTC	CCARGLSGRETYNEQFF
few	TRBV24-1	TRBJ2-2	NA	TGTGCCACCAGTGAACCTGCCCCGGCGTCGGAGCTGTTTTTT	CATSEPAPASELFF
few	TRBV2	TRBJ1-2	TRBD1	TGTGCCAGCAGTGAGATCTTGGGACAGGGGTTTATGGGCTACACCTTC	CASSEILGQGFMGYTF
many	TRBV7-9	TRBJ2-2	NA	TGTGCCAGCAGCTCGGTAACCGGGGAGCTGTTTTTT	CASSSVTGELFF
NA	TRBV6-5	TRBJ2-7	TRBD1	TGTGCCAGCAGTTACGCGAGGACAGGTTCCTACGAGCAGTACTTC	CASSYARTGSYEQYF
few	TRBV5-1	TRBJ2-1	NA	TGCGCCAGCAGCTTCGGGGCCGATTACTACAATGAGCAGTTCTTC	CASSFGADYYNEQFF
NA	TRBV11-2	TRBJ2-7	TRBD1	TGTGCCAGCAGCCGAGACAGGGCCTCGGGCTCCTACGAGCAGTACTTC	CASSRDRASGSYEQYF
few	TRBV14	TRBJ2-7	NA	TGTGCCAGCAGTTCAATTGGGGGGAGGCCCGAGCAGTACTTC	CASSSIGGRPEQYF
NA	TRBV6-1	TRBJ2-7	NA	TGTGCCAGCAGTCCCCGGGGGACCGGATACGAGCAGTACTTC	CASSPRGTGYEQYF
few	TRBV12-3/TRBV12-4	TRBJ1-2	TRBD1	TGTGCCAGCAGTTTAGGCCCTGGACAGGGAAGTGGCTACACCTTC	CASSLGPGQGSGYTF
many	TRBV29-1	TRBJ1-1	NA	TGCAGCGCCGAGGGGGGGAGGAACACTGAAGCTTTCTTT	CSAEGGRNTEAFF
few	TRBV7-9	TRBJ2-5	NA	TGTGCCAGCAGCTTGGGTACGGGGGTAGAGACCCAGTACTTC	CASSLGTGVETQYF
few	TRBV11-1	TRBJ2-5	TRBD2	TGTGCCAGCAGCTTCTATGGCGAAGCGGGAGGAAACCAAGAGACCCAGTACTTC	CASSFYGEAGGNQETQYF
many	TRBV5-1	TRBJ2-5	NA	TGCGCCAGCAGCGGGGACAACCAAGAGACCCAGTACTTC	CASSGDNQETQYF
few	TRBV7-9	TRBJ1-2	NA	TGTGCCAGCAGCCGCGCCAGACCGGAGCGCGGCTACACCTTC	CASSRARPERGYTF
few	TRBV20-1	TRBJ2-1	NA	TGCAGTGCTAGAGCGAGACAGTCAACCTACAATGAGCAGTTCTTC	CSARARQSTYNEQFF
few	TRBV4-1	TRBJ2-2	NA	TGCGCCAGCAGCCAGATGGGTCGTTCCACCGGGGAGCTGTTTTTT	CASSQMGRSTGELFF
NA	TRBV5-1	TRBJ2-7	NA	TGCGCCAGCAGCGGCGGGACAGTTAGCAGGTACGAGCAGTACTTC	CASSGGTVSRYEQYF
NA	TRBV4-2	TRBJ2-3	NA	TGTGCCAGCAGCCAAGAGGTAGGCCCTATCGGAACAGATACGCAGTATTTT	CASSQEVGPIGTDTQYF
many	TRBV12-3/TRBV12-4	TRBJ2-3	NA	TGTGCCAGCAGACAGCAGAGCACAGATACGCAGTATTTT	CASRQQSTDTQYF
few	TRBV5-6	TRBJ2-3	NA	TGTGCCAGCAGCTGGGGACTTCAAGGGGATACGCAGTATTTT	CASSWGLQGDTQYF
few	TRBV4-1	TRBJ2-1	TRBD2	TGCGCCAGCAGCCACCCCGGGGGGAAGCGGGGGGGCCAGGACAATGAGCAGTTCTTC	CASSHPGGKRGGQDNEQFF
many	TRBV12-3/TRBV12-4	TRBJ2-5	TRBD1	TGTGCCAGCAGTTGGACAGGGGGCGATTCAGAGACCCAGTACTTC	CASSWTGGDSETQYF
NA	TRBV14	TRBJ1-1	NA	TGTGCCAGCAGCCAAGTGACGCTGGTATGGGGGACTGAAGCTTTCTTT	CASSQVTLVWGTEAFF
many	TRBV6-2/TRBV6-3	TRBJ2-1	TRBD2	TGTGCCAGCAGTTACAACGGCGAGCCGGCAGCGGGGGGGCCTGATGAGCAGTTCTTC	CASSYNGEPAAGGPDEQFF
NA	TRBV20-1	TRBJ1-2	NA	TGCAGTGCTCGAGATACAGGGCCTCTAAACTATGGCTACACCTTC	CSARDTGPLNYGYTF